This T cell receptor beta chain was recovered during a study of CD8 T cells in ankylosing spondylitis. Remarks on this clonotype: Its specificity is unknown.

By quantitative 5'-RACE with molecular barcodes, the TCR beta libraries were made. TCRdb used MiXCR to reprocess the 5' RACE reads, holding one entry per CDR3 protein. The table records 670,000 or so distinct CDR3 sequences, 15% to 20% of them present only once. Study-wide points: Prior literature has documented some motif variants in synovial fluid and blood from reactive arthritis. Disease-linked clones bore a CD8+ phenotype and were relatively rare in peripheral blood. Typical of ankylosing spondylitis blood, it appeared, was a TCR beta motif of seven to nine highly homologous variants. Enrichment of disease-linked clones was reportedly significant in matched ankylosing spondylitis synovial fluid.

Trimming took 6 bases from V and 4 from J, leaving 13 bases between them. The CDR3 has 13 residues. Germline V gene lookup returns CDR1 DFQATT and CDR2 SNEGSKA (reference sequence). The sample comprised blood, either unsorted or a sorted T cell fraction (not recorded which). This chain uses TRBV20-1 with TRBJ2-1, with D unclear. This TCR derives from a male donor with ankylosing spondylitis. The CDR3 DNA reads as TGCAGTGCCACCGGTAAGATTTACAATGAGCAGTTCTTC. Translated: CSATGKIYNEQFF.